There are a few counts of the clone carrying this T cell receptor (beta chain). Its antigen is currently unknown. The CDR3 has 13 residues. V shed 6 bases and J shed 5 bases, with 11 bases lying between them. Germline lookup yields CDR1 MGHDK and CDR2 SYGVNS. The data were taken from a study of T cells after yellow fever vaccination. General study findings and limits: At around 95% for CD4 and 70% to 90% for CD8, most primary-vaccination clones showed up again after the booster. The secondary response showed a weaker magnitude and a faster peak, day 5 versus 15.

MiXCR was run by TCRdb on the 5' RACE reads, yielding one entry per CDR3 protein. The sample includes approximately 600,000 distinct CDR3 sequences, about 12% seen only once; the top ten take around 14%. The rearrangement uses TRBV25-1 and TRBJ1-5, with D perhaps TRBD1 (6 bases). The sequenced sample was PBMCs, obtained on the day of the yellow fever booster vaccination. The source is a man in his thirties or forties who received the YFV17D yellow fever vaccine. The CDR3 here is CASRKAGDQPQHF. CDR3 nucleotides: TGTGCCAGCAGGAAGGCAGGGGATCAGCCCCAGCATTTT.